Given below is one T cell receptor (beta chain) in context. Its antigen is unknown. This specimen belongs to a study of cytomegalovirus exposure and HLA in healthy donors. Overall study results and limits: Rare TCR sequences predominated, though certain public TCRs were found in many donors. Later analysis associated a missense DCLRE1C variant with TCR beta V- and J-gene trimming. There were 150 to 200 TCR beta chains listed as cytomegalovirus-associated. An analysis done earlier found most TCR beta V segments productive about 87% or about 30% of the time.

CDR3 length: 12 amino acids. CDR1 and CDR2 (germline): SEHNR, FQNEAQ (reference sequence). V was trimmed by 5 bases and J by 3 bases, leaving 8 bases between them. Amplification used 60 Vbeta primers and 13 Jbeta primers. Profiling relied on immunoSEQ multiplex PCR, and the TCRdb table lists in-frame clones only, not all of them. The repertoire has 210,000 or so clones, roughly 79% of them found once; the top ten carry around 1.8%. This TCR came from a man younger than 35 in good health and CMV-seronegative. The chain has TRBV7-9 and TRBJ2-7, with D possibly being TRBD1 (6 bases). Sequencing used PBMCs. This CDR3 reads CASSRTVYEQYF. The CDR3 DNA follows: TGTGCCAGCAGCCGGACAGTCTACGAGCAGTACTTC.